A selection of T cell receptor beta chains follows, all from one sample in a study of identical twins. TCRdb ran MiXCR on the 5' RACE reads and lists one entry per CDR3 protein. Here the sample spans 500,000 or so distinct CDR3 sequences, about 14% being singletons. The same sample was also used in a study of yellow fever vaccine responses in identical twins.

Sequencing was carried out using CD4+ T cells sorted from blood. The receptors here all came from a woman aged 18 to 35 in good health. The CDR3 runs from the conserved cysteine through the conserved F or W. D genes are given only for firm matches. Expanded clones get a size class; other rows say once, few or many, or leave the size out.

size	D	V	J	CDR3	DNA
.	TRBD1	TRBV5-1	TRBJ1-1	CASSLALGTADRNTEAFF	TGCGCCAGCAGCTTGGCTTTAGGGACAGCGGACCGGAACACTGAAGCTTTCTTT
.	.	TRBV7-2	TRBJ1-1	CASSLQGVGTEAFF	TGTGCCAGCAGCTTACAGGGAGTCGGCACTGAAGCTTTCTTT
once	.	TRBV11-2	TRBJ2-7	CASSQWGGGGYEQYF	TGTGCCAGCAGCCAATGGGGTGGGGGAGGCTACGAGCAGTACTTC
few	TRBD1	TRBV5-1	TRBJ2-7	CASSFLPGQRTYEQYF	TGCGCCAGCAGCTTCCTACCGGGACAGCGCACCTACGAGCAGTACTTC
few	.	TRBV5-1	TRBJ2-7	CASSLTGAGYEQYF	TGCGCCAGCAGCTTGACAGGAGCAGGCTACGAGCAGTACTTC
few	TRBD2	TRBV24-1	TRBJ2-3	CATSDSAGVTDTQYF	TGTGCCACCAGTGATTCGGCGGGGGTCACAGATACGCAGTATTTT
few	.	TRBV3-1	TRBJ2-7	CASSRRADSYEQYF	TGTGCCAGCAGCCGCCGTGCGGACAGCTACGAGCAGTACTTC
.	.	TRBV7-3	TRBJ2-3	CASSNGSPTDTQYF	TGTGCCAGCAGCAACGGAAGTCCCACAGATACGCAGTATTTT
.	.	TRBV28	TRBJ2-7	CASSTQGKISYEQYF	TGTGCCAGCAGTACGCAGGGAAAGATATCCTACGAGCAGTACTTC
.	.	TRBV28	TRBJ1-6	CASSTSLGGNSPLHF	TGTGCCAGCAGTACCAGCCTCGGGGGGAATTCACCCCTCCACTTT
once	TRBD1	TRBV4-2	TRBJ1-1	CASSQPGQGRDTEAFF	TGTGCCAGCAGCCAACCGGGACAGGGAAGGGACACTGAAGCTTTCTTT
few	.	TRBV20-1	TRBJ1-4	CSAKLLGGNNEKLFF	TGCAGTGCCAAACTCCTGGGGGGAAATAATGAAAAACTGTTTTTT
few	.	TRBV5-1	TRBJ2-5	CASSGSTGRKETQYF	TGCGCCAGCAGCGGGAGCACGGGGCGGAAAGAGACCCAGTACTTC
.	TRBD2	TRBV12-3/TRBV12-4	TRBJ2-1	CASSLQAGGAYNEQFF	TGTGCCAGCAGTTTACAGGCGGGAGGGGCCTACAATGAGCAGTTCTTC
.	TRBD1	TRBV4-2	TRBJ2-5	CASSQPGQSQETQYF	TGTGCCAGCAGCCAACCGGGACAGTCCCAAGAGACCCAGTACTTC
many	.	TRBV20-1	TRBJ2-2	CSACSPLDTGELFF	TGCAGTGCCTGTTCACCTCTGGACACCGGGGAGCTGTTTTTT
few	TRBD1	TRBV18	TRBJ1-5	CASSRQGVRGNQPQHF	TGTGCCAGCTCACGACAGGGGGTGAGAGGCAATCAGCCCCAGCATTTT
once	.	TRBV7-2	TRBJ2-3	CASSYAGTDTQYF	TGTGCCAGCAGCTATGCGGGCACAGATACGCAGTATTTT
few	.	TRBV7-9	TRBJ2-1	CASSSSPSEQFF	TGTGCCAGCAGCTCCTCACCCAGTGAGCAGTTCTTC
.	.	TRBV12-3/TRBV12-4	TRBJ1-2	CASSNTYGYTF	TGTGCCAGCAGTAACACTTATGGCTACACCTTC
.	.	TRBV10-3	TRBJ1-2	CAISESSAYYGYTF	TGTGCCATCAGTGAGTCTTCAGCCTACTATGGCTACACCTTC
few	TRBD1	TRBV18	TRBJ1-5	CASSPTGDNQPQHF	TGTGCCAGCTCCCCGACAGGGGACAATCAGCCCCAGCATTTT